The sequence of this T cell receptor (beta chain) was determined in a study of T-cell reconstitution after alpha-beta-depleted transplantation in children. For TCRbeta, the library was prepared with unique molecular identifiers. MiXCR, run by TCRdb on the PCR reads, gives a single entry per CDR3 protein. The repertoire includes fewer than 350,000 distinct CDR3 sequences, roughly 7.8% of them detected once, and approximately 9.6% sits in the top ten. Whole-study findings and limits: T-cell numbers and diversity, one year after transplant, stemmed largely from T cells that were newly produced.

V lost 1 base and J lost 9, with 15 bases in between. This CDR3 is 14 amino acids long. CDR1 and CDR2 (germline): SGHDT, YYEEEE. As regards this clonotype: The antigen is unknown.

The starting material was peripheral blood, obtained 360 days after TCRalphabeta/CD19-depleted stem cell transplant. The receptor was isolated from a female patient between 2 and 15 years old who had a stem cell transplant for Fanconi anemia, so the T cells may come from the graft donor. The V and J genes are TRBV5-6 and TRBJ2-3; a possible D gene is TRBD1 (7 bases). Here the CDR3 reads CASSLRSGGGTQYF. CDR3 sequence (DNA): TGTGCCAGCAGCTTGCGTTCAGGAGGGGGCACGCAGTATTTT.